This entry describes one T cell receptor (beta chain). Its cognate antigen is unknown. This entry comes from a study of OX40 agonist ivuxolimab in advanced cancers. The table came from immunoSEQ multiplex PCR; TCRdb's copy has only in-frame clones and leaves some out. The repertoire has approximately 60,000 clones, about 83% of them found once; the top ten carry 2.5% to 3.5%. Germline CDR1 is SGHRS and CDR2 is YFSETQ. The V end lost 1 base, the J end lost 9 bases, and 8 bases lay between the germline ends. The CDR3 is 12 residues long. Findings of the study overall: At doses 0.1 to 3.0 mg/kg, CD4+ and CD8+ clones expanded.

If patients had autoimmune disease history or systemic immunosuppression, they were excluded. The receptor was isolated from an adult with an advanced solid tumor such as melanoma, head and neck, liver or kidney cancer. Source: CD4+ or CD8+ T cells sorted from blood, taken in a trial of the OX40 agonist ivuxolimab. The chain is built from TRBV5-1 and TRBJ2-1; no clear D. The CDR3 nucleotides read TGCGCCAGCAGCTTGCTTCGTATTGAGCAGTTCTTC. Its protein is CASSLLRIEQFF. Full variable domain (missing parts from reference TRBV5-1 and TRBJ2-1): KAGVTQTPRYLIKTRGQQVTLSCSPISGHRSVSWYQQTPGQGLQFLFEYFSETQRNKGNFPGRFSGRQFSNSRSEMNVSTLELGDSALYLCASSLLRIEQFFGPGTRLTVL.